The T cell receptor (beta chain) described here comes from a study of OX40 agonist ivuxolimab in advanced cancers. Notes on the research overall: Ivuxolimab was a fully human IgG2 agonistic monoclonal antibody targeting the costimulatory receptor OX40 (CD134). Intravenous ivuxolimab was administered to patients every 2 weeks at six dose levels: 0.01, 0.1, 0.3, 1.5, 3 and 10 mg/kg. Among the 52 dose-escalation patients, about 19 had hepatocellular carcinoma, around 15 melanoma, 9 renal cell carcinoma and 9 head and neck cancer. The dose-escalation cohort was about 86% male with a mean age of 60 years, ranging from roughly 23 to 85. Prior anti-PD-1, anti-PD-L1 or anti-CTLA-4 therapy was permitted, and 40% of dose-escalation patients had received checkpoint inhibitors. Three dose-escalation patients achieved partial responses, one with hepatocellular carcinoma and two with cutaneous melanoma. Peripheral TCRbeta sequencing was intended to test whether TCR sequence diversity was altered and clonal T-cell expansion was caused by ivuxolimab. The monotherapy dose-escalation portion (N = 52 patients) of the phase I ivuxolimab trial is reported in the paper. The research as a whole found: Antigen specificity was not determined for the clonally expanded peripheral T cells. After ivuxolimab, expanded clones were on average more numerous among CD8+ T cells than among CD4+ T cells. In partial responders in the 0.1-3.0 mg/kg groups, normalized peripheral clonal expansion was found to be among the lowest, especially among CD8+ T cells. Low levels of normalized T-cell clonal expansion were also seen in some nonresponding patients. At doses of 0.1 to 3.0 mg/kg, clonal expansion of both CD4+ and CD8+ T cells in blood was seen between baseline and week 6.

Genomic DNA was isolated from the sorted cells so that the TCRbeta CDR3 region could be sequenced. TCRbeta CDR3 regions were sequenced using the immunoSEQ Assay. Held by TCRdb, this immuneACCESS table contains in-frame sequences only and omits some clones. Under half of the omission traces to an unresolved V gene where checked; the cause of the rest is unknown. The sample table lists tens of thousands of clones, about 91% of them with a count of one. The ten largest clones represent 0.8% to 1.2% of the sample. This clone was detected a few times. Its antigen specificity is not known. Base qualities were left out, and no much larger clone turns up one base away. From a lookup of the germline V gene (reference sequence), CDR1 and CDR2 are GTSNPN and SVGIG. V is pared back by 3 bases and J by 4 bases, with 9 bases lying between the germline termini. Including cysteine and phenylalanine, the CDR3 has 12 amino acids. Solely the CDR3 DNA is kept, with 36 bases framed from the first base.

The trial excluded patients who had a history of autoimmune disease or were on systemic immunosuppression. Peripheral blood for TCR sequencing was drawn from every dose cohort at baseline, at cycle 4 day 1 and at cycle 7 day 1. Samples came from an open-label, multicenter, first-in-human phase I dose-escalation trial of ivuxolimab. Adults with locally advanced or metastatic melanoma, renal cell carcinoma, hepatocellular carcinoma or head and neck squamous cell carcinoma were enrolled in the trial. Before TCR sequencing, CD4+ and CD8+ T cells were separately sorted from peripheral blood. Sequences were derived from CD4+ or CD8+ T cells sorted from blood, sampled in a trial of the OX40 agonist ivuxolimab. The clonotype originates from an adult with an advanced solid tumor such as melanoma, head and neck, liver or kidney cancer. The sequence is built from TRBV30 and TRBJ1-1; the D region possibly corresponds to TRBD1 (6 bases align). The DNA reads as follows: TGTGCCTGGAGGGACAGAGGCACTGAAGCTTTCTTT. This gives the protein CAWRDRGTEAFF.